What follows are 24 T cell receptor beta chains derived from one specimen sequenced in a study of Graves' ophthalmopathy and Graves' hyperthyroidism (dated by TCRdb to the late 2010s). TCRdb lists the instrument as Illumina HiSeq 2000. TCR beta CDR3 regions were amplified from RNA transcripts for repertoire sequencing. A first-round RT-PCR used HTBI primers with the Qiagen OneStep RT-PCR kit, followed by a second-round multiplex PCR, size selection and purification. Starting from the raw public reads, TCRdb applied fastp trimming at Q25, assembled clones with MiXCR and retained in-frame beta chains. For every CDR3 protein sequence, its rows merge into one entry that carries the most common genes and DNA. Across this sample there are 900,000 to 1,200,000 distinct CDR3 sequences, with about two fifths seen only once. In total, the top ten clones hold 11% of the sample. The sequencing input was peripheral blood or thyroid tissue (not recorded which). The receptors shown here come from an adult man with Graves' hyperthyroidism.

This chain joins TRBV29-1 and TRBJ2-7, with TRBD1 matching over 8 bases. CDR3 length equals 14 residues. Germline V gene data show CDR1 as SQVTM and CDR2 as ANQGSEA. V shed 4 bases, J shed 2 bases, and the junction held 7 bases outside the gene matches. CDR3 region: CSVVDRTGTYEQYF. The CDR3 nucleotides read TGCAGCGTTGTTGACCGGACAGGGACCTACGAGCAGTACTTC.

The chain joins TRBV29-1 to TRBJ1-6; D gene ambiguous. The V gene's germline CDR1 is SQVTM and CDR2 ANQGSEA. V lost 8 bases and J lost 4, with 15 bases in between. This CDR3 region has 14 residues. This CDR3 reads CSLIVTAYNSPLHF. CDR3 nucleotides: TGCAGCTTGATTGTAACAGCTTATAATTCACCCCTCCACTTT.

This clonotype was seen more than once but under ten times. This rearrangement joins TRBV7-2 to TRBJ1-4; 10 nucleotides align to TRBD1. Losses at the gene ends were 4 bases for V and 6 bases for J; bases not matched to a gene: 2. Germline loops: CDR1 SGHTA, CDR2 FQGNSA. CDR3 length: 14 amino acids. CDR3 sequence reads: CASSYGQGDEKLFF. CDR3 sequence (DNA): TGTGCCAGCAGCTATGGACAGGGGGATGAAAAACTGTTTTTT. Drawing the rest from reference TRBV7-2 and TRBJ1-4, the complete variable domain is GAGVSQSPSNKVTEKGKDVELRCDPISGHTALYWYRQSLGQGLEFLIYFQGNSAPDKSGLPSDRFSAERTGGSVSTLTIQRTQQEDSAVYLCASSYGQGDEKLFFGSGTQLSVL.

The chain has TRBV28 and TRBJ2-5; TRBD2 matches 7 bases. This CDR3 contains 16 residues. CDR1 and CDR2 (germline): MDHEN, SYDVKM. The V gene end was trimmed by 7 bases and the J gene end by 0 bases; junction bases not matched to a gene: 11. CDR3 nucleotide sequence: TGTGCCAGCATCCCGCCGCTGGGGACTAACCAAGAGACCCAGTACTTC. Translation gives CASIPPLGTNQETQYF.

CDR3 amino acids: CSARVAGTSTDTQYF. The CDR3 nucleotides read TGCAGTGCTAGGGTAGCGGGAACTAGCACAGATACGCAGTATTTT. This chain uses TRBV20-1 with TRBJ2-3; 8 nucleotides line up with TRBD2. From germline, CDR1 is DFQATT and CDR2 SNEGSKA (reference sequence). V dropped 3 bases and J dropped 0; count of bases not matched to a gene: 5. The CDR3 is 15 amino acids.

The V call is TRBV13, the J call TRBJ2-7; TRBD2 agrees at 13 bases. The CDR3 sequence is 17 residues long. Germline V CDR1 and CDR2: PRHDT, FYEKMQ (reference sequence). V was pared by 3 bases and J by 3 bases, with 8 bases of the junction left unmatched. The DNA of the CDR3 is TGTGCCAGCAGCTTCGAGGGGACTAGCGGGGAACACTACGAGCAGTACTTC. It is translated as CASSFEGTSGEHYEQYF.

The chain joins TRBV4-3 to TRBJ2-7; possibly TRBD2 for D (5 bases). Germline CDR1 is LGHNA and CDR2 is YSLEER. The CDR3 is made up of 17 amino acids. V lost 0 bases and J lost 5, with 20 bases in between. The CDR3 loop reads CASSQESALRGINEQYF. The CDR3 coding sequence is TGCGCCAGCAGCCAAGAATCAGCCCTGCGAGGGATCAACGAGCAGTACTTC.

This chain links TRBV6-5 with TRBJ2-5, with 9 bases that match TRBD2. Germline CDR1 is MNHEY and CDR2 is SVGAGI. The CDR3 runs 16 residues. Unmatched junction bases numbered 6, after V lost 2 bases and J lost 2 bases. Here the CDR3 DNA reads TGTGCCAGCAGTTACCATCGGGCGGGGGGGCAAGAGACCCAGTACTTC. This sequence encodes CASSYHRAGGQETQYF.

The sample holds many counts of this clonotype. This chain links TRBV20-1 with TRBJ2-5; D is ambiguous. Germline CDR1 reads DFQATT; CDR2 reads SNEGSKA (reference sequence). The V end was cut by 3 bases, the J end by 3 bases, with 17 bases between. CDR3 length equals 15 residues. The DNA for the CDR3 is TGCAGTGCTAGCTGGCAGACGTCTGAGGAAGAGACCCAGTACTTC. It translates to CSASWQTSEEETQYF.

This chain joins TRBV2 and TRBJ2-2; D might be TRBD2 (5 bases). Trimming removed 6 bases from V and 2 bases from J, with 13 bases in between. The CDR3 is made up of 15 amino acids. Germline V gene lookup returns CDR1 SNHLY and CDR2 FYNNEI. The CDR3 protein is CASRRVTLNTGELFF. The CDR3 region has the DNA TGTGCCAGCAGGCGGGTGACACTTAACACCGGGGAGCTGTTTTTT.

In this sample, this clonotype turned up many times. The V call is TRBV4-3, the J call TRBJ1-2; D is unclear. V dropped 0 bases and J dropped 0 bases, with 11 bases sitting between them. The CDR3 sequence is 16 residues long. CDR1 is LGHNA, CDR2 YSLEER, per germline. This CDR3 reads CASSQDLGGTNYGYTF. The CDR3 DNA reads TGCGCCAGCAGCCAAGATCTGGGAGGGACTAACTATGGCTACACCTTC.

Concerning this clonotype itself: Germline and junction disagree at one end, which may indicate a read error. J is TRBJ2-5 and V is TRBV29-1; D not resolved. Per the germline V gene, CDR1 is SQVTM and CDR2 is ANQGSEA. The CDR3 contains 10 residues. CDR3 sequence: CSVEDEDRIF. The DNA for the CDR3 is TGCAGCGTTGAAGATGAGGACCGGATCTTC.

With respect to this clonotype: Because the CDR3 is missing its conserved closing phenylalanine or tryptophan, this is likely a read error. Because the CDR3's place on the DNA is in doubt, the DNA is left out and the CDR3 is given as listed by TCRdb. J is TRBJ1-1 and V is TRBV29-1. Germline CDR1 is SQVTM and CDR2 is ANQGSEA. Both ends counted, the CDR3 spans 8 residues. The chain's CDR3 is CSVVEPVS.

In DNA, the CDR3 is TGCAGCGTACTTACCGGGGGGGTGAACACTGAAGCTTTCTTT. This encodes CSVLTGGVNTEAFF. The rearrangement joins TRBV29-1 to TRBJ1-1, with a weak D call TRBD1 (5 bases). Trimming stripped 6 bases from V and 0 bases from J, with 14 bases between. This CDR3 comprises 14 residues. Germline V gives CDR1 SQVTM, CDR2 ANQGSEA.

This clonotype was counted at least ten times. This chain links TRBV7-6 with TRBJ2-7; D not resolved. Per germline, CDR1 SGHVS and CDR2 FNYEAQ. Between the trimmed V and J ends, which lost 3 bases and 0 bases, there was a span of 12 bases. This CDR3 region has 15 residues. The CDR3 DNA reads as TGTGCCAGCAGCTTCGATCCCAGTAGCTCCTACGAGCAGTACTTC. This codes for CASSFDPSSSYEQYF.

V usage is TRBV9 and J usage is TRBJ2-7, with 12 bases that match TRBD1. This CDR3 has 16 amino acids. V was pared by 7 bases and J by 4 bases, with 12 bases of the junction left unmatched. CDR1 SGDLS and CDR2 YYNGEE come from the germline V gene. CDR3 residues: CASRGTGGQGKYEQYF. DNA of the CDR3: TGTGCCAGCCGGGGGACAGGGGGCCAAGGGAAATACGAGCAGTACTTC.

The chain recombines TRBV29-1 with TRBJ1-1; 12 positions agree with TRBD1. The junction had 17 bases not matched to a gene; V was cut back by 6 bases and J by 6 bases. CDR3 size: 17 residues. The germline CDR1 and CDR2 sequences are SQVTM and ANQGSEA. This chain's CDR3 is CSVAAPGQGARLPEAFF. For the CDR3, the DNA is TGCAGCGTGGCCGCCCCGGGACAGGGGGCGCGTCTGCCTGAAGCTTTCTTT.

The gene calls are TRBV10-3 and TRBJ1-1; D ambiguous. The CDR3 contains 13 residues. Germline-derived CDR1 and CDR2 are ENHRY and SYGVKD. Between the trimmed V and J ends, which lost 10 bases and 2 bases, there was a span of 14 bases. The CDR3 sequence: CASKTGINTEAFF. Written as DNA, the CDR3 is TGTGCCAGCAAAACCGGGATCAACACTGAAGCTTTCTTT.

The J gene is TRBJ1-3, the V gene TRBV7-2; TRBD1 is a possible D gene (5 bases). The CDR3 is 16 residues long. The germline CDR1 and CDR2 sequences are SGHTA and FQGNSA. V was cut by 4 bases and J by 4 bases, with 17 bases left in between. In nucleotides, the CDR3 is TGTGCCAGCAGCTCGTCTAGCGGGGGAACGGGAAACACCATATATTTT. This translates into CASSSSSGGTGNTIYF.

In DNA, the CDR3 is TGTGCCAGTAGTACCACGAGTAAAGAGACCCAGTACTTC. Translated: CASSTTSKETQYF. V is TRBV19 and J is TRBJ2-5; D gene uncertain. The CDR3 totals 13 residues. Trimming took 4 bases from V and 3 from J, leaving 9 bases between them. CDR1 and CDR2 from the germline V gene are LNHDA and SQIVND (reference sequence).

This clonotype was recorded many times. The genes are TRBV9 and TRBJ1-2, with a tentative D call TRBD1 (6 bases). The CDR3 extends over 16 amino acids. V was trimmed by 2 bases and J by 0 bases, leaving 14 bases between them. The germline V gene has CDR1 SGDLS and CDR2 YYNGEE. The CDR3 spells CASSVGGTVANYGYTF. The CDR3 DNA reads TGTGCCAGCAGCGTGGGGGGCACCGTGGCTAACTATGGCTACACCTTC.

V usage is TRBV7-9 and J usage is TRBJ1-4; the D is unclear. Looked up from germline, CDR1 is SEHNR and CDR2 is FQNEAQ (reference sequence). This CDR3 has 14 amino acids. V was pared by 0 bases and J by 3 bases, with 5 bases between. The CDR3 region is CASSLAGANEKLFF. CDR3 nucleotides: TGTGCCAGCAGCTTAGCCGGGGCTAATGAAAAACTGTTTTTT.

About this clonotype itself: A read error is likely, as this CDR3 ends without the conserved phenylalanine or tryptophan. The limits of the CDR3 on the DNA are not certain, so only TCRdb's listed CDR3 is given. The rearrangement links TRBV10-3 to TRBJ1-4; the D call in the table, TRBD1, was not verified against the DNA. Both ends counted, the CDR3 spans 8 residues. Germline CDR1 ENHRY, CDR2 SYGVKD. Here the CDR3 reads CAISGATG.

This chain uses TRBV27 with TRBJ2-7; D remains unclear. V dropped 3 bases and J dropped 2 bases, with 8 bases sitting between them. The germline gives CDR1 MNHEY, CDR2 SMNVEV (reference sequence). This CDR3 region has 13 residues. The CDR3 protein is CASSFTATYEQYF. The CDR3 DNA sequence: TGTGCCAGCAGTTTCACCGCAACCTACGAGCAGTACTTC.